A single sample is the source of the 21 T cell receptor beta chains below, sequenced in a study of T cell responses to AZD1222 COVID-19 vaccine. Generated by immunoSEQ multiplex PCR, the TCRdb table keeps only in-frame clones and is missing some. The table has 87,000 or so clones, around nine tenths seen once. The sequenced sample was peripheral blood, obtained on day 0 of AZD1222 vaccination. These receptors came from an adult in good health.

V usage is TRBV7-6 and J usage is TRBJ2-7, with D possibly being TRBD1 (5 bases). Germline-derived CDR1 and CDR2 are SGHVS and FNYEAQ. Trimming left V 4 bases short and J 1 base short, with 11 bases between. The CDR3 runs to 14 residues. The DNA for the CDR3 is TGTGCCAGCAGCTCGAGACAGTCTTCCTACGAGCAGTACTTC. It is translated as CASSSRQSSYEQYF.

The gene calls are TRBV3-1 (or the pseudogene TRBV3-2) and TRBJ2-7; the D is unclear. V lost 0 bases to trimming and J lost 3 bases, with 3 bases between them. The germline V gene encodes CDR1 LGHDT and CDR2 YNNKEL (reference sequence). The CDR3 consists of 12 residues. CDR3 sequence (DNA): TGTGCCAGCAGCCAAGAAAGCTACGAGCAGTACTTC. This codes for CASSQESYEQYF.

Only a few counts were recorded for this clone. The gene calls are TRBV12-3 or TRBV12-4 and TRBJ2-1; 9 bases align to TRBD1. The CDR3 is 12 amino acids. The ends lost 4 bases at V and 15 bases at J; junction bases unmatched: 7. DNA for the CDR3: TGTGCCAGCAGTTCCGGACAGGGGAGGTGGTTCTTC. Amino acid sequence: CASSSGQGRWFF.

The J gene is TRBJ2-1, the V gene TRBV7-9, with D hard to call. Germline loops: CDR1 SEHNR, CDR2 FQNEAQ (reference sequence). This CDR3 region has 15 residues. Trimming pared 2 bases from V and 6 bases from J, leaving 14 bases between. The CDR3 DNA follows: TGTGCCAGCAGCTTAACCCTGGGCCCACCCAATGAGCAGTTCTTC. This sequence encodes CASSLTLGPPNEQFF.

The CDR3 is CASSWGTEAFF. The CDR3 DNA reads as TGTGCCAGCAGCTGGGGGACTGAAGCTTTCTTT. The gene calls are TRBV11-1 and TRBJ1-1, with D possibly matching TRBD1 (5 bases). Germline V gene lookup returns CDR1 SGHAT and CDR2 FQDESV (reference sequence). The CDR3 spans 11 residues. Deletions cut 4 bases from V and 5 bases from J, with 5 bases between.

The gene calls are TRBV29-1 and TRBJ1-2, with D uncertain. V lost 2 bases, J lost 1 base, and 2 bases lay in between. The CDR3 contains 11 residues. In germline, CDR1 is SQVTM, CDR2 ANQGSEA. Here the CDR3 reads CSVEFNYGYTF. For the CDR3, the DNA is TGCAGCGTTGAATTTAACTATGGCTACACCTTC.

The V gene is TRBV5-1, the J gene TRBJ2-1; TRBD1 matches at 9 bases. Trimming at V came to 7 bases and at J to 9 bases, leaving 11 bases not matched to a gene. CDR3 length equals 14 residues. The germline V gene encodes CDR1 SGHRS and CDR2 YFSETQ. CDR3 sequence reads: CASSPGQGGTEQFF. The DNA for the CDR3 is TGCGCCAGCTCACCGGGACAGGGTGGGACTGAGCAGTTCTTC.

The rearrangement uses TRBV6-6 and TRBJ1-6; D perhaps matches TRBD1 (5 bases). This CDR3 has 14 residues. The germline V and J ends were trimmed by 6 bases and 11 bases, with 17 bases remaining between them. Germline V lookup: CDR1 MNHNY, CDR2 SVGAGI (reference sequence). This CDR3 reads CASRGGTGVAPLHF. CDR3 DNA sequence: TGTGCCAGCAGGGGAGGGACTGGTGTCGCACCCCTCCACTTT.

This chain joins TRBV11-3 and TRBJ2-1; D is possibly TRBD1 (5 bases). The V gene's germline CDR1 is SGHNT and CDR2 YENEEA. This CDR3 is 13 amino acids long. V lost 5 bases and J 6 bases, leaving 11 bases between the germline ends. CDR3 DNA: TGTGCCAGCAGCCCGCCGACAGTCAATGAGCAGTTCTTC. Its protein is CASSPPTVNEQFF. Using reference TRBV11-3 and TRBJ2-1 for the parts outside the CDR3, the full variable domain is EAGVVQSPRYKIIEKKQPVAFWCNPISGHNTLYWYLQNLGQGPELLIRYENEEAVDDSQLPKDRFSAERLKGVDSTLKIQPAELGDSAVYLCASSPPTVNEQFFGPGTRLTVL.

V and J are TRBV6-1 and TRBJ1-1; D call uncertain. Germline CDR1 MNHNS, CDR2 SASEGT. Trimming shortened V by 3 bases and J by 2 bases, and 7 bases separated the two germline ends. This CDR3 spans 13 amino acids. The DNA for the CDR3 is TGTGCCAGCAGTGAGACCGGTAACACTGAAGCTTTCTTT. It is translated as CASSETGNTEAFF.

V is TRBV3-1 (or the pseudogene TRBV3-2) and J is TRBJ1-5; D is unclear. V shed 0 bases and J shed 3 bases, with 12 bases lying between them. The CDR3 is 16 amino acids. CDR1 is LGHDT, CDR2 YNNKEL, per germline (reference sequence). CDR3 DNA sequence: TGTGCCAGCAGCCAAGAGGGCGGGCGTTTCAATCAGCCCCAGCATTTT. Amino acid sequence: CASSQEGGRFNQPQHF.

The J gene is TRBJ2-7, the V gene TRBV3-1 (or the pseudogene TRBV3-2); weak D call: TRBD1 (6 bases). This CDR3 is built from 15 residues. Germline CDR1 LGHDT, CDR2 YNNKEL (reference sequence). Trimming removed 1 base at V and 2 bases at J, with 12 bases between. CDR3 sequence: CASSQVTGTPYEQYF. The CDR3 DNA follows: TGTGCCAGCAGCCAAGTTACAGGGACACCCTACGAGCAGTACTTC.

As concerns this clone: Distinct nucleotide sequences in the sample also encode this CDR3. This chain links TRBV7-8 with TRBJ2-3; 8 nucleotides match TRBD2. This CDR3 region has 14 residues. Losses at the gene ends were 5 bases for V and 3 bases for J; bases not matched to a gene: 4. The germline gives CDR1 SGHVS, CDR2 FQNEAQ. CDR3: CASSRAGATDTQYF. CDR3 in DNA: TGTGCCAGCAGCCGAGCGGGGGCAACAGATACGCAGTATTTT.

The J gene is TRBJ2-2, the V gene TRBV7-2; possible D gene TRBD2, 5 bases. Germline CDR1 SGHTA, CDR2 FQGNSA. The V and J ends lost 2 bases and 7 bases respectively, with 17 bases between them. CDR3 length: 16 amino acids. CDR3 sequence: CASSLRISRESGELFF. CDR3 coding DNA: TGTGCCAGCAGCTTACGGATCTCCCGGGAAAGCGGGGAGCTGTTTTTT.

In its sample, this clone was seen once. This chain connects TRBV21-1 to TRBJ2-1. TRBV21-1 counts as a pseudogene. The CDR3 has 17 residues. The CDR3 region is CASSKKPWTDRYNEQFF. The CDR3 DNA reads TGTGCCAGCAGCAAAAAGCCATGGACCGACCGTTACAATGAGCAGTTCTTC.

The chain employs TRBV5-1 and TRBJ1-5; 7 bases match TRBD1. The CDR3 spans 16 residues. The germline gives CDR1 SGHRS, CDR2 YFSETQ. V shed 7 bases and J 0 bases; nucleotides not matched to a gene: 10. This CDR3 is CASPGTAPYSNQPQHF. The CDR3 nucleotides read TGCGCCAGCCCCGGGACAGCACCTTATAGCAATCAGCCCCAGCATTTT.

The chain carries TRBV10-2 and TRBJ2-5; weak D call: TRBD2 (6 bases). CDR1 WSHSY and CDR2 SAAADI come from the germline V gene. V lost 3 bases and J 2 bases, leaving 22 bases between the germline ends. CDR3 length: 18 amino acids. The CDR3 bases are TGCGCCAGCAGTGACCCAGGGTCGGGGGAAACCTTTCAAGAGACCCAGTACTTC. Protein product: CASSDPGSGETFQETQYF.

The rearrangement uses TRBV7-9 and TRBJ1-1; 7 positions agree with TRBD1. V was clipped by 5 bases and J by 0 bases; unmatched bases: 6. This CDR3 is built from 15 residues. CDR1 is SEHNR and CDR2 is FQNEAQ in the germline V gene (reference sequence). CDR3 loop: CASSPRQGMNTEAFF. CDR3 coding DNA: TGTGCCAGCAGCCCGCGACAGGGAATGAACACTGAAGCTTTCTTT.

This chain joins TRBV12-3 or TRBV12-4 and TRBJ1-4; D gene ambiguous. The CDR3 runs 13 residues. Trimming pared 6 bases from V and 3 bases from J, leaving 8 bases between. In DNA, the CDR3 is TGTGCCAGCAGCCTACTGCCTAATGAAAAACTGTTTTTT. Its protein product is CASSLLPNEKLFF.

The V gene is TRBV12-2, the J gene TRBJ1-5; the tabulated D call, TRBD1, remains unverified against the DNA. TRBV12-2 counts as a pseudogene. The CDR3 has 15 amino acids. CDR3 nucleotide sequence: TGTGCAAGTCGCGTAGACAGGGGCGGCAATCAGCCCCAGCATTTT. It is translated as CASRVDRGGNQPQHF.

The chain joins TRBV15 to TRBJ2-6; 7 nucleotides agree with TRBD1. The V gene's germline CDR1 is LNHNV and CDR2 YYDKDF (reference sequence). The CDR3 is made up of 17 amino acids. V was pared by 1 base and J by 0 bases, with 3 bases of the junction left unmatched. Here the CDR3 reads CATSRGAGGSGANVLTF. The CDR3 DNA reads TGTGCCACCAGCAGAGGGGCAGGGGGCTCTGGGGCCAACGTCCTGACTTTC. Full variable domain (outside the CDR3, taken from reference TRBV15 and TRBJ2-6): DAMVIQNPRYQVTQFGKPVTLSCSQTLNHNVMYWYQQKSSQAPKLLFHYYDKDFNNEADTPDNFQSRRPNTSFCFLDIRSPGLGDTAMYLCATSRGAGGSGANVLTFGAGSRLTVL.